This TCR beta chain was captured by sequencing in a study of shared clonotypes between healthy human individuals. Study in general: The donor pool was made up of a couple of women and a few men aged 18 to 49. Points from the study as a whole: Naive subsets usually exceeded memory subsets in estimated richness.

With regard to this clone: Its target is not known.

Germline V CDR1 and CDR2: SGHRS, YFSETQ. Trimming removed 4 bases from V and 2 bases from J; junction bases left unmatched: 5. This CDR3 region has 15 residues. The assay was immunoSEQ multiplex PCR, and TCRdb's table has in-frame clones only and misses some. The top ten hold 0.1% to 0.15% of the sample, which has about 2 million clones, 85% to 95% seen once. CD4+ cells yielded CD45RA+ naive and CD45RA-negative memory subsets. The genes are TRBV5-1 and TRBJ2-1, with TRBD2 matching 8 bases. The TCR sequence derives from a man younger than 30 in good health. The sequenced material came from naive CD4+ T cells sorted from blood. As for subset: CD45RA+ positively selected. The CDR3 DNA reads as TGCGCCAGCAGCATAAGCGGGAGTCCCTACAATGAGCAGTTCTTC. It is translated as CASSISGSPYNEQFF.